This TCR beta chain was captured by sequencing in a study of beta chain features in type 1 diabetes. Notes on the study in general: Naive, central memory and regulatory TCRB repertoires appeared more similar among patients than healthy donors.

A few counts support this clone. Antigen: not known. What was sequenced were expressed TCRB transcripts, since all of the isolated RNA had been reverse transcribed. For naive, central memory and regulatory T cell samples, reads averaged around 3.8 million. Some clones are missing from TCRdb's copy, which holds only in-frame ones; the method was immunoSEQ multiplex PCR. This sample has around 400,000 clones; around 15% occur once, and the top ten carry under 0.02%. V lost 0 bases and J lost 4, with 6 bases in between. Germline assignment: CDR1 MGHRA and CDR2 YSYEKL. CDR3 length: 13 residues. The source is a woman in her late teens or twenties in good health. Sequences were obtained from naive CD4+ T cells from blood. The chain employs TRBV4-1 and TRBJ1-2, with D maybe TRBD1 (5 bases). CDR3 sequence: CASSQEQVYGYTF. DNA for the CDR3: TGCGCCAGCAGCCAAGAACAGGTCTATGGCTACACCTTC.